This T cell receptor (beta chain) was found in a study of Ad26.COV2.S vaccination and SARS-CoV-2 variants. Study observations and caveats: Compared with placebo recipients, vaccine recipients had higher spike-specific TCR breadth. Vaccine and placebo recipients had similar non-spike TCR breadth.

The treatment: around 19 received Ad26.COV2.S at low or high dose, single or two shots; several received placebo; per-sample allocation not given. The study sampled participants on day 63 after the first vaccine or placebo injection. The table came from immunoSEQ multiplex PCR; TCRdb's copy has only in-frame clones and leaves some out. The sample lists about 380,000 clones; about 83% were seen once. Comments on this clone: Its specificity is unknown.

The sequence came from a person between 18 and 65 years old who received the Ad26.COV2.S COVID-19 vaccine or a placebo. Sample: peripheral blood, taken in a trial of Ad26.COV2.S vaccine versus placebo.

In DNA, the CDR3 is TGTGCCAGTGGGACACCCGCCGTGTACGAGCAGTACTTC. Translated, it gives CASGTPAVYEQYF. V is TRBV2 and J is TRBJ2-7; D is possibly TRBD1 (6 bases). V was clipped by 9 bases and J by 4 bases, with 16 bases between them. Per germline, CDR1 SNHLY and CDR2 FYNNEI. The CDR3 runs to 13 residues.